These T cell receptor beta chains were read from a single sample in a study of monozygotic twins with cystic fibrosis. The protocol was immunoSEQ multiplex PCR, while the TCRdb copy is restricted to in-frame clones and leaves out a portion. The sample shows some 15,000 clones, about 88% of them seen only once. Material: blood. These receptors were obtained from a boy aged 5-17 years with cystic fibrosis. Both conserved end residues are part of each CDR3. D genes are given only for firm matches. Expanded clones get a size class; other rows say once, few or many, or leave the size out.

abundance	v_gene	j_gene	d_gene	len	CDR3nt	CDR3aa
.	TRBV7-8	TRBJ2-1	.	15	TGTGCCAGCAGCATCCCCCCGGACGATTCCAATGAGCAGTTCTTC	CASSIPPDDSNEQFF
few	TRBV29-1	TRBJ1-2	.	13	TGCAGCGTTGAAACGGGAGGCAGCTATGGCTACACCTTC	CSVETGGSYGYTF
.	TRBV27	TRBJ2-3	.	13	TGTGCCACCCGGCGGGAAAGCACAGATACGCAGTATTTT	CATRRESTDTQYF
.	TRBV5-8	TRBJ2-3	TRBD2	15	TGTGCCAGCAGCCCCGGGACTAGCTCCACAGATACGCAGTATTTT	CASSPGTSSTDTQYF
.	TRBV4-1	TRBJ2-1	.	15	TGCGCCAGCAGCCAAGCGGATGGGCGCCCCAGGCCTGTGTTCTTC	CASSQADGRPRPVFF
.	TRBV28	TRBJ2-5	.	15	TGTGCCAGCACCGTAGAGGGGGGGTACCAAGAGACCCAGTACTTC	CASTVEGGYQETQYF
once	TRBV6-4	TRBJ1-1	TRBD1	16	TGTGCCAGCAGACCTCGGACAGGGGATGGCAACACTGAAGCTTTCTTT	CASRPRTGDGNTEAFF
.	TRBV6-5	TRBJ1-6	TRBD1	15	TGTGCCAGCAGTTCCGCGGGACAGGGAAATTCACCCCTCCACTTT	CASSSAGQGNSPLHF
.	TRBV7-9	TRBJ2-2	TRBD2	15	TGTGCCAGCAGCACCGTTAGCGGGAGGGTCGGGGAGCTGTTTTTT	CASSTVSGRVGELFF
few	TRBV5-4	TRBJ1-2	TRBD1	14	TGTGCCAGCAGCTTTTTTGTGACAGGGAATGGCTACACCTTC	CASSFFVTGNGYTF
.	TRBV9	TRBJ2-6	.	19	TGTGCCAGCAGCTCCCATCTGGACCAGGGAGCCTCTGGGGCCAACGTCCTGACTTTC	CASSSHLDQGASGANVLTF
.	TRBV9	TRBJ2-7	.	14	TGTGCCAGCAGCCGAGCGAGTTTGGGTGCCGAGCAGTACTTC	CASSRASLGAEQYF
few	TRBV5-1	TRBJ1-2	TRBD1	14	TGCGCCAGCAGCTTGGGGACAGGGAGCTATGGCTACACCTTC	CASSLGTGSYGYTF
.	TRBV6-4	TRBJ2-1	TRBD2	15	TGTGCCACCTCGATACTAGCGGGAGGACTCAATGAGCAGTTCTTC	CATSILAGGLNEQFF
.	TRBV5-1	TRBJ2-7	.	14	TGCGCCAGCAGTACAGGGACTCTTTCCTACGAGCAGTACTTC	CASSTGTLSYEQYF
.	TRBV5-1	TRBJ1-2	.	13	TGCGCCAGCAGCTTCGGATCGGTGTATGGCTACACCTTC	CASSFGSVYGYTF
few	TRBV15	TRBJ2-1	.	13	TGTGCCACCGCACGAAGGCTAAACAATGAGCAGTTCTTC	CATARRLNNEQFF
.	TRBV7-2	TRBJ1-4	.	17	TGTGCCAGCAGCTCCAGAAACAGGGCAGCAGCTAATGAAAAACTGTTTTTT	CASSSRNRAAANEKLFF
.	TRBV6-6	TRBJ1-1	.	13	TGTGCCAGCAGTTACCGCGGGACCTTAGAAGCTTTCTTT	CASSYRGTLEAFF
.	TRBV9	TRBJ2-6	TRBD1	15	TGTGCCAGCAGACAGGGGAGCTCTGGGGCCAACGTCCTGACTTTC	CASRQGSSGANVLTF
.	TRBV2	TRBJ1-4	.	15	TGTGCCAGCAGGGCCACAGGGACAACTAATGAAAAACTGTTTTTT	CASRATGTTNEKLFF
.	TRBV4-1	TRBJ2-7	.	13	TGCGCCAGCAGCCAACAGGGTTCATACGAGCAGTACTTC	CASSQQGSYEQYF
.	TRBV25-1	TRBJ1-2	TRBD1	13	TGTGCCAGCAGTCGACAGGGAGGGAATGGCTACACCTTC	CASSRQGGNGYTF
.	TRBV9	TRBJ2-1	.	15	TGTGCCAGCAGCGTAGAGACAGGCCCCTACAATGAGCAGTTCTTC	CASSVETGPYNEQFF
.	TRBV7-8	TRBJ2-2	.	13	TGTGCCAGCAGCTTAGCGGGGTCCGGGGAGCTGTTTTTT	CASSLAGSGELFF
.	TRBV7-9	TRBJ2-6	.	15	TGTGCCAGCAGCAGCAGGGGTAATCGGGCCAACGTCCTGACTTTC	CASSSRGNRANVLTF
.	TRBV19	TRBJ1-2	.	15	TGTGCCAGTAGTATTGGGACCTTGGGAGGCTATGGCTACACCTTC	CASSIGTLGGYGYTF
few	TRBV6-5	TRBJ2-7	TRBD1	12	TGTGCCAGCAGCACAGGGGCCTACGAGCAGTACTTC	CASSTGAYEQYF
.	TRBV19	TRBJ1-1	.	14	TGTGCCAGTAGTAAGGACAGACTGAACACTGAAGCTTTCTTT	CASSKDRLNTEAFF
few	TRBV7-6	TRBJ1-4	.	14	TGTGCCAGCAGCTTCGGACTGTATAATGAAAAACTGTTTTTT	CASSFGLYNEKLFF
.	TRBV10-3	TRBJ2-5	TRBD2	17	TGTGCCATCAGTGAGTCGATTGGACTAGCGGGGCAAGAGACCCAGTACTTC	CAISESIGLAGQETQYF
.	TRBV18	TRBJ1-5	TRBD1	14	TGTGCCAGCTCACCGGGACAGCTCAATCAGCCCCAGCATTTT	CASSPGQLNQPQHF
.	TRBV7-9	TRBJ1-4	.	15	TGTGCCAGCACCACTGGAACTGCAACTAATGAAAAACTGTTTTTT	CASTTGTATNEKLFF
medium-sized	TRBV6-5	TRBJ1-1	.	15	TGTGCCAGCAGACAGAAGGGCGGGATGAACACTGAAGCTTTCTTT	CASRQKGGMNTEAFF
.	TRBV2	TRBJ2-1	.	14	TGTGCCCAACACCGGGACGGCAGCTACAATGAGCAGTTCTTC	CAQHRDGSYNEQFF
.	TRBV12-2	TRBJ1-4	.	18	TGTGCAAGTCGCTACCGGCCTCCGGGGACAGAAACTAATGAAAAACTGTTTTTT	CASRYRPPGTETNEKLFF
.	TRBV28	TRBJ1-1	TRBD1	14	TGTGCCAGCAGCCGGGACAGCCGTCGGACTGAAGCTTTCTTT	CASSRDSRRTEAFF
.	TRBV6-5	TRBJ2-3	.	16	TGTGCCAGCAGTTGCCTGAGGGGAGCAACAACAGATACGCAGTATTTT	CASSCLRGATTDTQYF
.	TRBV2	TRBJ1-1	.	13	TGTGCCAGCAGTTCGGACATGAACACTGAAGCTTTCTTT	CASSSDMNTEAFF
.	TRBV5-1	TRBJ1-1	TRBD1	17	TGCGCCAGCAGCTCCAGGGGGCGCGGATTCGGAAACACTGAAGCTTTCTTT	CASSSRGRGFGNTEAFF
once	TRBV18	TRBJ2-2	TRBD2	18	TGTGCCAGCTCCCCCCACCAGCTAGCGGGAGAGGTCACCGGGGAGCTGTTTTTT	CASSPHQLAGEVTGELFF
.	TRBV11-2	TRBJ1-1	.	18	TGTGCCAGCAGCACTACCGTACCGGGGGCGACGAGGGACACTGAAGCTTTCTTT	CASSTTVPGATRDTEAFF
.	TRBV7-3	TRBJ2-1	.	15	TGTGCCAGCAGCTTAGCGGCAGGGGCTGATTACGAGCAGTTCTTC	CASSLAAGADYEQFF
.	TRBV6-1	TRBJ2-7	.	15	TGTGCCAGCAGTGTCTACGCGGGGAGCTCCTACGAGCAGTACTTC	CASSVYAGSSYEQYF
.	TRBV7-9	TRBJ2-5	TRBD2	13	TGTGCCAGCAGCCAAAGCGGGAGCGAGACCCAGTACTTC	CASSQSGSETQYF
once	TRBV7-9	TRBJ2-2	TRBD1	18	TGTGCCAGCAGCCCCCCAAGCCGGGACAGATTTAACACCGGGGAGCTGTTTTTT	CASSPPSRDRFNTGELFF
.	TRBV7-9	TRBJ1-3	.	16	TGTGCCAGCAGCCCCTCGGGTCGGGCCGGGGGGAACACCATATATTTT	CASSPSGRAGGNTIYF
.	TRBV15	TRBJ1-1	.	14	TGTGCCACCAGCAGAGCTCAGGAGAACACTGAAGCTTTCTTT	CATSRAQENTEAFF
once	TRBV4-1	TRBJ2-5	TRBD2	16	TGCGCCAGCAGCCAAGGGTCTAGCGGGGGGAAAGAGACCCAGTACTTC	CASSQGSSGGKETQYF
.	TRBV9	TRBJ1-1	TRBD1	17	TGTGCCAGCAGCGGACCCGGGACAGGGGGCGTGCGAACTGAAGCTTTCTTT	CASSGPGTGGVRTEAFF
.	TRBV5-4	TRBJ2-1	TRBD1	16	TGTGCCAGCAGCTCGAACGGACAGGTCTCCTACAATGAGCAGTTCTTC	CASSSNGQVSYNEQFF
.	TRBV14	TRBJ1-1	TRBD1	16	TGTGCCAGCAGCCAAGCGCCGGGACAGGCGAACACTGAAGCTTTCTTT	CASSQAPGQANTEAFF
.	TRBV7-9	TRBJ2-2	.	16	TGTGCCAGCAGCTCCCGGGACCAACCGAACACCGGGGAGCTGTTTTTT	CASSSRDQPNTGELFF
.	TRBV7-3	TRBJ2-1	.	15	TGTGCCAGCAGCTCAGGACACGCCGCCTACAATGAGCAGTTCTTC	CASSSGHAAYNEQFF
.	TRBV9	TRBJ1-6	.	15	TGTGCCAGCAGCGAGCAACAGGGCTATAATTCACCCCTCCACTTT	CASSEQQGYNSPLHF
.	TRBV29-1	TRBJ2-7	.	13	TGCAGCGTCACAAATGGGCAGATCTACGAGCAGTACTTC	CSVTNGQIYEQYF
.	TRBV9	TRBJ2-2	TRBD1	18	TGTGCCAGCAGCGTGAGGGGGCCCCAATTTGAGAACACCGGGGAGCTGTTTTTT	CASSVRGPQFENTGELFF
.	TRBV18	TRBJ2-1	TRBD2	14	TGTGCCAGCTCGTCCAGCGGGGGCTACAATGAGCAGTTCTTC	CASSSSGGYNEQFF
.	TRBV6-6	TRBJ1-1	.	13	TGTGCCAGCACCAGACAGCCCCACACTGAAGCTTTCTTT	CASTRQPHTEAFF